These 8 T cell receptor beta chains originate from one sample sequenced in a study of technical replicates of blood from a few donors. The repertoire was sequenced with immunoSEQ multiplex PCR; TCRdb's copy has only in-frame clones and lacks some. Among around 57,000 clones listed, approximately 97% were seen once. The sequencing sample was made of T cells isolated from PBMCs. The receptor source for this set is a human donor in good health.

The rearrangement joins TRBV2 to TRBJ1-5, with 9 nucleotides matching TRBD1. The V segment lost 2 bases and the J segment 6 bases; nucleotides outside the gene matches: 5. This CDR3 spans 15 amino acids. The V gene's germline CDR1 is SNHLY and CDR2 FYNNEI. The CDR3 coding sequence is TGTGCCAGCAGTGAACAGGGGACAGGGAGTCAGCCCCAGCATTTT. This translates into CASSEQGTGSQPQHF.

The chain recombines TRBV28 with TRBJ2-7, with a tentative D call TRBD1 (6 bases). There are 13 residues in the CDR3. Germline CDR1 reads MDHEN; CDR2 reads SYDVKM. V was cut by 7 bases and J by 5 bases, with 15 bases left in between. This CDR3 is CASTPRTVHEQYF. Written as DNA, the CDR3 is TGTGCCAGCACCCCCCGGACAGTTCACGAGCAGTACTTC.

The chain couples TRBV2 to TRBJ1-1, with TRBD1 identical over 9 bases. The CDR3 length is 15 residues. Losses at the gene ends were 6 bases for V and 2 bases for J; bases not matched to a gene: 7. Germline assignment: CDR1 SNHLY and CDR2 FYNNEI. DNA for the CDR3: TGTGCCAGCAGCTCCGGGACAGGGCCTAACACTGAAGCTTTCTTT. Protein sequence: CASSSGTGPNTEAFF.

The sample holds a few counts of this clone. V usage is TRBV6-5 and J usage is TRBJ1-6; a possible D gene is TRBD1 (5 bases). The CDR3 covers 14 residues. V was cut by 4 bases and J by 8 bases, with 12 bases left in between. CDR1 and CDR2 from the germline V gene are MNHEY and SVGAGI. The CDR3 coding sequence is TGTGCCAGCAGTTTCGCGGGGGAAGATTCACCCCTCCACTTT. This codes for CASSFAGEDSPLHF.

This clone was counted once. The chain links TRBV7-3 to TRBJ1-6, with a possible D match to TRBD1 (6 bases). The germline V gene has CDR1 SGHTA and CDR2 FQGTGA. Between the trimmed V and J ends, which lost 4 bases and 8 bases, there was a span of 9 bases. The CDR3 extends over 13 amino acids. Here the CDR3 reads CASSSNRDSPLHF. CDR3 bases: TGTGCCAGCAGCTCCAACAGGGATTCACCCCTCCACTTT.

The chain couples TRBV6-1 to TRBJ1-2, with 7 bases fitting TRBD1. CDR1 and CDR2 from the germline V gene are MNHNS and SASEGT. V was clipped by 4 bases and J by 6 bases; unmatched bases: 8. CDR3 size: 14 residues. The CDR3 region is CASSGRQGPNGYTF. In DNA, the CDR3 is TGTGCCAGCAGTGGACGACAGGGACCGAATGGCTACACCTTC.

CDR3 sequence: CASSRTDYNEQFF. In DNA, the CDR3 is TGTGCCAGCAGTCGGACAGATTACAATGAGCAGTTCTTC. V is TRBV27 and J is TRBJ2-1; D is possibly TRBD1 (6 bases). Germline V CDR1 and CDR2: MNHEY, SMNVEV (reference sequence). This CDR3 region has 13 residues. The V end was cut by 5 bases, the J end by 4 bases, with 9 bases between.

The chain uses TRBV14 and TRBJ2-1; no firm D call. V lost 1 base and J 5 bases, leaving 15 bases between the germline ends. CDR3 size: 16 residues. Germline CDR1 is SGHDN and CDR2 is FVKESK. The CDR3 sequence: CASSQVTPRIHNEQFF. DNA for the CDR3: TGTGCCAGCAGCCAAGTGACTCCCCGGATTCACAATGAGCAGTTCTTC.